This T cell receptor beta chain was documented in a study of blood T cell repertoires in COVID-19. Across the study: PBMCs, B-cell-depleted T cells, or T cells were the source of the cDNA or gDNA that made up the material.

The assay was immunoSEQ multiplex PCR, and TCRdb's table has in-frame clones only and misses some. Among tens of thousands of clones listed, 90% were seen once. Trimming at V came to 7 bases and at J to 15 bases, leaving 22 bases not matched to a gene. The CDR3 has 16 amino acids. Germline-derived CDR1 and CDR2 are SNHLY and FYNNEI. Sequenced: peripheral blood. This clonotype was obtained from a man aged 50 to 59 with acute or convalescent COVID-19. The genes are TRBV2 and TRBJ2-1, with TRBD1 matching over 9 bases. The CDR3 region has the DNA TGTGCCAGCAACGAAGGGATACAGGGGGCGCGGGGAGGTGGGTTCTTC. Its protein product is CASNEGIQGARGGGFF.